The clone carrying this T cell receptor beta chain showed up just a few times. Its antigen remains unidentified. V was cut by 1 base and J by 6 bases, with 12 bases left in between. Germline assignment: CDR1 MGHRA and CDR2 YSYEKL. The CDR3 length is 14 residues. The authors ran the immunoSEQ assay, v3.0, at survey level. Profiled with immunoSEQ multiplex PCR; TCRdb holds only in-frame clones, not every one. The sample carries approximately 24,000 clones, roughly four fifths recorded once. The sample belongs to a study of long-term antiretroviral therapy in people with HIV. Study-wide points: Blood sampling spanned 2004 to 2017, possibly under older ART regimens.

This TCR came from a young woman with HIV. The V call is TRBV4-1, the J call TRBJ2-5; tentative D call: TRBD2 (5 bases). The material was unsorted PBMCs, obtained 1.1 years before starting antiretroviral therapy. The CDR3 coding sequence is TGCGCCAGCAGCCAAGGATCGGGGTTAAAGACCCAGTACTTC. Translated, it gives CASSQGSGLKTQYF.